Below are 24 T cell receptor beta chains sequenced from a single sample in a study of T cell changes during pregnancy in multiple sclerosis. Here immunoSEQ multiplex PCR was the method, and the copy in TCRdb shows in-frame clones only, minus some. This sample carries over 60,000 clones, 91% of them seen once, and the ten largest clones take approximately 0.71%. The sequencing here drew on peripheral blood, taken in the third trimester of pregnancy. All receptors derive from a female donor in good health, enrolled as a control in a pregnancy study.

The chain combines TRBV19 with TRBJ2-7, with TRBD1 as a possible D gene (7 bases). CDR3 length equals 16 residues. V lost 0 bases to trimming and J lost 5 bases, with 17 bases between them. CDR1 and CDR2 from the germline V gene are LNHDA and SQIVND (reference sequence). The CDR3 reads CASSIDPQGRNDEQYF. Written as DNA, the CDR3 is TGTGCCAGTAGTATAGATCCACAGGGGAGGAACGACGAGCAGTACTTC.

The V and J genes are TRBV9 and TRBJ1-1, with 7 bases aligning to TRBD1. The CDR3 length is 14 residues. After removal of 4 bases from V and 8 bases from J, the junction contained 11 bases not matched to a gene. Germline assignment: CDR1 SGDLS and CDR2 YYNGEE. CDR3 loop: CASSPYQGVREAFF. In DNA form, the CDR3 reads TGTGCCAGCAGCCCTTACCAGGGGGTCCGGGAAGCTTTCTTT.

The V gene is TRBV4-1, the J gene TRBJ1-6; D gene unclear. The germline V gene has CDR1 MGHRA and CDR2 YSYEKL. The V end lost 7 bases, the J end lost 5 bases, and 6 bases lay between the germline ends. This CDR3 comprises 12 residues. In DNA form, the CDR3 reads TGCGCCAGCAAGCTGGATAATTCACCCCTCCACTTT. Translating gives CASKLDNSPLHF.

This clone was recorded once. The chain links TRBV4-3 to TRBJ2-7; 7 nucleotides align to TRBD2. CDR1 is LGHNA and CDR2 is YSLEER in the germline V gene. Trimming cost V 1 base and J 3 bases; bases outside gene matches: 9. The length of the CDR3 is 16 residues. The CDR3 region is CASSQGEAGNLYEQYF. Here the CDR3 DNA reads TGCGCCAGCAGCCAAGGGGAAGCGGGAAATCTCTACGAGCAGTACTTC.

V is TRBV19 and J is TRBJ2-5; possible D gene TRBD2, 5 bases. V lost 1 base, J lost 5 bases, and 14 bases lay in between. The length of the CDR3 is 15 residues. Germline V gives CDR1 LNHDA, CDR2 SQIVND (reference sequence). The CDR3 region is CASSIALRVWETQYF. DNA for the CDR3: TGTGCCAGTAGTATAGCCTTGAGGGTTTGGGAGACCCAGTACTTC.

V usage is TRBV11-2 and J usage is TRBJ2-4, with 7 positions matching TRBD1. J lost 1 base, V lost 1 base, and 7 bases had no gene match. Germline V gene sequence: CDR1 SGHAT, CDR2 FQNNGV. This CDR3 is built from 17 residues. DNA of the CDR3: TGTGCCAGCAGCTTAGGACCTCTGACAGGGGCCAAAAACATTCAGTACTTC. It translates to CASSLGPLTGAKNIQYF.

The rearrangement joins TRBV27 to TRBJ1-2; D is possibly TRBD1 (6 bases). Germline CDR1 reads MNHEY; CDR2 reads SMNVEV (reference sequence). CDR3 length equals 13 residues. V was pared by 3 bases and J by 2 bases, with 7 bases between. The CDR3 loop reads CASSFTGNYGYTF. In DNA, the CDR3 is TGTGCCAGCAGTTTCACAGGGAACTATGGCTACACCTTC.

The chain combines TRBV5-1 with TRBJ2-5; TRBD2 aligns across 7 bases. This CDR3 is 15 amino acids long. With V trimmed by 7 bases and J by 4 bases, 13 bases remained unmatched. Looked up from germline, CDR1 is SGHRS and CDR2 is YFSETQ. Here the CDR3 reads CASQRGSGVRETQYF. The CDR3 DNA reads TGCGCCAGCCAACGCGGGAGCGGGGTCAGAGAGACCCAGTACTTC.

This CDR3 is CASSLGRGHSYNEQFF. Here the CDR3 DNA reads TGTGCCAGCAGCTTAGGCAGGGGTCACTCCTACAATGAGCAGTTCTTC. The chain recombines TRBV7-6 with TRBJ2-1, with D possibly being TRBD1 (6 bases). CDR3 length equals 16 residues. Deletions cut 1 base from V and 0 bases from J, with 10 bases between. CDR1 SGHVS and CDR2 FNYEAQ come from the germline V gene.

This chain uses TRBV6-6 with TRBJ1-6; 7 bases match TRBD1. CDR3 size: 13 residues. CDR1 and CDR2 (germline): MNHNY, SVGAGI (reference sequence). V dropped 8 bases and J dropped 7; count of bases not matched to a gene: 5. CDR3 bases: TGTGCCAGCGGGACAGTAGAAAATTCACCCCTCCACTTT. It specifies CASGTVENSPLHF.

The gene calls are TRBV11-1 and TRBJ2-5; 7 bases agree with TRBD1. After removal of 4 bases from V and 1 base from J, the junction contained 15 bases not matched to a gene. From germline, CDR1 is SGHAT and CDR2 FQDESV (reference sequence). The CDR3 is 18 amino acids. The CDR3: CASSYRAHRGPGQETQYF. In DNA, the CDR3 is TGTGCCAGCAGCTACCGGGCCCACAGGGGTCCGGGCCAAGAGACCCAGTACTTC.

The V and J genes are TRBV7-2 and TRBJ1-1, with 9 bases lining up with TRBD1. The CDR3 has 13 amino acids. The ends lost 6 bases at V and 10 bases at J; junction bases unmatched: 9. Per the germline V gene, CDR1 is SGHTA and CDR2 is FQGNSA. The CDR3 DNA follows: TGTGCCAGCAGGTTACCTCCGGGACAGGGAGCTTTCTTT. This gives the protein CASRLPPGQGAFF.

This clone was seen once. The genes are TRBV5-1 and TRBJ2-1, with 10 positions matching TRBD2. The trim removed 4 bases at V and 5 bases at J, leaving 3 bases unmatched. This CDR3 is 14 amino acids long. CDR1 and CDR2 from the germline V gene are SGHRS and YFSETQ. For the CDR3, the DNA is TGCGCCAGCAGCCCGGGACTAGCGAACAATGAGCAGTTCTTC. Encoded protein: CASSPGLANNEQFF.

The chain combines TRBV7-2 with TRBJ2-7; the D gene is possibly TRBD2 (5 bases). The CDR3 has 14 residues. The V gene lost 5 bases and the J gene lost 9 bases, with 20 bases spanning the gap. Germline loops: CDR1 SGHTA, CDR2 FQGNSA. The DNA for the CDR3 is TGTGCCAGCAGCGCCTCCCCGGAGGTGTTACCGCAGTACTTC. Amino acid sequence: CASSASPEVLPQYF.

This sequence joins TRBV4-1 and TRBJ2-2; D gene ambiguous. Trimming removed 0 bases from V and 7 bases from J, with 12 bases in between. The CDR3 has 15 residues. CDR1 and CDR2 (germline): MGHRA, YSYEKL. The CDR3 DNA sequence: TGCGCCAGCAGCCAAGATATACCCCGGAGCGGGGAGCTGTTTTTT. Protein sequence: CASSQDIPRSGELFF.

CDR3 residues: CASGIQGANTEAFF. DNA for the CDR3: TGTGCCAGTGGAATACAGGGGGCGAACACTGAAGCTTTCTTT. The rearrangement joins TRBV19 to TRBJ1-1, with 9 positions matching TRBD1. The ends lost 8 bases at V and 1 base at J; junction bases unmatched: 5. Germline loops: CDR1 LNHDA, CDR2 SQIVND (reference sequence). CDR3 size: 14 residues.

In this sample, this clone turned up once. The rearrangement joins TRBV25-1 to TRBJ1-2; possible D gene TRBD1, 6 bases. Germline loops: CDR1 MGHDK, CDR2 SYGVNS. This CDR3 is built from 16 residues. The germline V and J ends were trimmed by 1 base and 6 bases, with 18 bases remaining between them. The CDR3 loop reads CASSESVTGRVDGYTF. CDR3 nucleotide sequence: TGTGCCAGCAGTGAATCCGTTACAGGGAGGGTCGATGGCTACACCTTC.

This chain joins TRBV6-1 and TRBJ2-7, with 7 positions matching TRBD2. Trimming removed 10 bases from V and 2 bases from J; junction bases left unmatched: 8. The CDR3 sequence is 13 residues long. CDR1 is MNHNS, CDR2 SASEGT, per germline. DNA of the CDR3: TGTGCCACCTCCTTGGGGGGGACCTACGAGCAGTACTTC. It specifies CATSLGGTYEQYF.

CDR3 in amino acids: CASSLAQRAVNEQFF. As DNA, the CDR3 is TGTGCCAGCAGCTTAGCTCAGCGGGCGGTCAATGAGCAGTTCTTC. This rearrangement joins TRBV7-9 to TRBJ2-1; perhaps TRBD2 as D (6 bases). V was cut by 0 bases and J by 6 bases, with 12 bases left in between. There are 15 residues in the CDR3. Germline V gene data show CDR1 as SEHNR and CDR2 as FQNEAQ (reference sequence).

This chain uses TRBV18 with TRBJ2-7; the D is unclear. This CDR3 contains 13 residues. V was cut by 2 bases and J by 0 bases, with 5 bases left in between. In germline, CDR1 is KGHSH, CDR2 LQKENI. The DNA for the CDR3 is TGTGCCAGCTCACCAGGCAGCTCCTACGAGCAGTACTTC. It translates to CASSPGSSYEQYF.

V and J are TRBV27 and TRBJ2-6, with 7 bases aligning to TRBD2. Per the germline V gene, CDR1 is MNHEY and CDR2 is SMNVEV (reference sequence). The CDR3 sequence is 18 residues long. The V segment lost 5 bases and the J segment 0 bases; nucleotides outside the gene matches: 10. The CDR3 reads CASSPPASGYSGANVLTF. The CDR3 DNA reads as TGTGCCAGCAGTCCCCCGGCTAGCGGTTACTCTGGGGCCAACGTCCTGACTTTC. Using reference TRBV27 and TRBJ2-6 for the parts outside the CDR3, the full variable domain is EAQVTQNPRYLITVTGKKLTVTCSQNMNHEYMSWYRQDPGLGLRQIYYSMNVEVTDKGDVPEGYKVSRKEKRNFPLILESPSPNQTSLYFCASSPPASGYSGANVLTFGAGSRLTVL.

The chain carries TRBV6-1 and TRBJ2-7, with 8 bases that match TRBD1. CDR1 and CDR2 from the germline V gene are MNHNS and SASEGT. The CDR3 is 13 residues long. The J segment lost 7 bases and the V segment lost 6 bases, leaving 8 bases of the junction unmatched. The CDR3 region is CASRWTGNKEQYF. Written as DNA, the CDR3 is TGTGCCAGCAGGTGGACAGGGAATAAAGAGCAGTACTTC.

The V and J genes are TRBV13 and TRBJ1-1, with 11 bases lining up with TRBD1. With V trimmed by 5 bases and J by 6 bases, 5 bases remained unmatched. This CDR3 is built from 14 residues. Germline lookup yields CDR1 PRHDT and CDR2 FYEKMQ (reference sequence). This CDR3 is CASSPGQGVPEAFF. In DNA form, the CDR3 reads TGTGCCAGCAGCCCGGGACAGGGGGTACCTGAAGCTTTCTTT.

This sequence joins TRBV6-5 and TRBJ1-1, with D tentatively TRBD1 (6 bases). The V gene lost 7 bases and the J gene lost 0 bases, with 12 bases spanning the gap. Germline V CDR1 and CDR2: MNHEY, SVGAGI. There are 14 residues in the CDR3. The DNA for the CDR3 is TGTGCCAGCACAGGGGTCAGTATGAACACTGAAGCTTTCTTT. Translating gives CASTGVSMNTEAFF.